These 4 T cell receptor beta chains originate from one sample sequenced in a study of Ad26.COV2.S vaccination and SARS-CoV-2 variants. The treatment was: over 15 received Ad26.COV2.S at low or high dose, single or two shots; several received placebo; per-sample allocation not given. Sampling was done on day 63 after the first vaccine or placebo injection. The repertoire was sequenced with immunoSEQ multiplex PCR; TCRdb's copy has only in-frame clones and lacks some. The profile shows a few hundred thousand clones, about nine tenths of them singletons. The sample in question was peripheral blood, obtained in a trial of Ad26.COV2.S vaccine versus placebo. The receptors derive from a person aged 18-65 years who received the Ad26.COV2.S COVID-19 vaccine or a placebo.

The CDR3 here is CASSEVRVGGYTF. DNA for the CDR3: TGTGCCAGCAGTGAGGTCAGGGTGGGGGGCTACACCTTC. The chain has TRBV25-1 and TRBJ1-2; D might be TRBD1 (5 bases). In germline, CDR1 is MGHDK, CDR2 SYGVNS. The CDR3 has 13 residues. The V end lost 3 bases, the J end lost 8 bases, and 13 bases lay between the germline ends.

The rearrangement uses TRBV4-3 and TRBJ1-2; D uncertain. The CDR3 is 12 residues long. Germline V gene sequence: CDR1 LGHNA, CDR2 YSLEER. V gave up 0 bases and J gave up 8 bases, with 7 bases separating them. The CDR3 DNA reads TGCGCCAGCAGCCAAGATCGTATGGGCTACACCTTC. Translated: CASSQDRMGYTF.

CDR3 DNA: TGTGCCAGCAGCTTGGGAAGGAACTATGGCTACACCTTC. It codes for CASSLGRNYGYTF. This sequence joins TRBV5-5 and TRBJ1-2; unclear D gene. V was cut by 0 bases and J by 2 bases, with 5 bases left in between. CDR1 is SGHKS and CDR2 is YYEKEE in the germline V gene (reference sequence). The CDR3 length is 13 residues.

The rearrangement links TRBV19 to TRBJ2-3; D is undetermined. Germline V gene sequence: CDR1 LNHDA, CDR2 SQIVND (reference sequence). There are 13 residues in the CDR3. V was clipped by 0 bases and J by 2 bases, with 3 bases between them. CDR3 sequence reads: CASSIDYTDTQYF. CDR3 in DNA: TGTGCCAGTAGTATAGACTACACAGATACGCAGTATTTT.